Sequencing of this T cell receptor (beta chain) was carried out in a study of resident and recirculating memory T cells in vitiligo. Study-level information: Samples were epidermis from two lesional and two nonlesional sites, plus PBMCs. Study-level results: No unique dominant TCR clone was found in vitiligo lesions. Non-conserved TCRs across sites and patients suggested distinct clones per lesion.

Some clones are missing from TCRdb's copy, which holds only in-frame ones; the method was immunoSEQ multiplex PCR. The top ten hold around 4.7% of the sample, which has tens of thousands of clones, just over 90% seen once. In the case of this clone: Antigen: not known.

Patients had to be free of confetti depigmentation, indicating active vitiligo. V was cut by 0 bases and J by 4 bases, with 12 bases left in between. In germline, CDR1 is LGHNA, CDR2 YSLEER. The CDR3 contains 15 residues. The sequence was collected from a male donor with vitiligo. This chain connects TRBV4-3 to TRBJ1-2, with D unclear. The sample comprised blood. For the CDR3, the DNA is TGCGCCAGCAGCCAAGATCGGGGTCAGATCTATGGCTACACCTTC. Its translation: CASSQDRGQIYGYTF.